This T cell receptor (beta chain) was retrieved from a study of blood T cell repertoires in COVID-19 (dated by TCRdb to 2020 to 2022). In terms of the full investigation: Samples from collaborators originated in the United States, Italy and Spain and spanned both the acute and convalescent phases of COVID-19. A freely available public database, intended as a resource for researchers studying the immune response to SARS-CoV-2, is where the repertoires were released. Samples came from the ongoing ImmuneRACE study (first 160 participants) plus 1,254 subjects from 6 global collaborators. Where available, HLA class I and class II types were taken from metadata supplied by the sample provider and were not determined by assay-based typing. The dataset comprised deeply sampled blood TCRbeta repertoires from subjects exposed to, actively infected with, or recovered from COVID-19. The prospective study material was composed of cDNA or gDNA derived from T cells, B-cell-depleted T cells, or PBMCs. Nearly every sample came with metadata listing a de-identified subject ID, COVID-19 status, age in years and sex. The full study reports these points: How much clinical and demographic metadata was included differed by source and by participant, and the metadata was provided uncurated.

Collaborating institutions collected whole blood in K2EDTA tubes following their own protocols. Collaborator samples were shipped for TCRbeta analysis as frozen whole blood, isolated PBMCs, or DNA extracted from either sample type. TCRbeta CDR3 regions were amplified from genomic DNA by means of the immunoSEQ Assay, a bias-controlled multiplex PCR. Processing in the source paper ran as follows. The number of nucleated cells in each sample was estimated from the amplification of reference gene primers within the assay. To quantify the absolute abundance of each unique TCRbeta CDR3 rearrangement, sequence reads were collapsed and filtered. For each sample, productive Simpson clonality was calculated by taking the square root of Simpson's diversity index across productive rearrangements. This immuneACCESS table, as held by TCRdb, lists in-frame sequences with V and J called but not all clones. Of the missing ones, under half trace to an unresolved V gene in checked studies; the others have no known cause. D and trimming come from the DNA, and the V and J calls and clone size come from that table. The sample table contains about 190,000 clones; only one count was recorded for about nine tenths of them. The ten biggest clones cover approximately 1.5% of the sample.

V loses 5 bases of germline sequence and J loses 1 base, and the interval between the two ends is 14 bases. Its CDR3 holds 16 amino acids, cysteine through phenylalanine. The only DNA kept is the CDR3, 48 bases in frame from the first base. CDR1 and CDR2 are drawn from the germline V gene (reference sequence): MNHEY, SMNVEV. As regards this clone: It lacks a known antigen. No quality values exist for individual bases; no much larger clone is one base distant.

This TCR was sampled from a man younger than 30 with active or convalescent COVID-19. This receptor chain uses TRBV27 and TRBJ2-2; 5 matching bases give a weak D call of TRBD1. The sequencing sample was made of peripheral blood. The CDR3 corresponds to CASSLNYRGNTGELFF. The DNA is TGTGCCAGCAGTCTCAATTATAGGGGGAACACCGGGGAGCTGTTTTTT.